Below are 21 T cell receptor beta chains sequenced from a single sample in a study of T cells in Graves' hyperthyroidism and ophthalmopathy. Amplification targeted TCR beta CDR3 regions from RNA transcripts. An initial round of RT-PCR targeting the TCR CDR3 relied on the HTBI primer set. TCRdb redid the calling of the multiplex PCR reads with MiXCR, one entry per CDR3 protein. The table lists around 800,000 distinct CDR3 sequences, 38% of them singletons. Sequenced material: blood. These receptors were collected from a man younger than 35 with Graves' hyperthyroidism.

The chain carries TRBV9 and TRBJ2-2, with a possible D match to TRBD2 (6 bases). V lost 4 bases and J 4 bases, leaving 17 bases between the germline ends. This CDR3 has 16 amino acids. Germline CDR1 SGDLS, CDR2 YYNGEE. The CDR3 nucleotides are TGTGCCAGCAGCTTAGCGGCCCTAGCGAGCACCGGGGAGCTGTTTTTT. Protein product: CASSLAALASTGELFF. Full variable domain (outside the CDR3, taken from reference TRBV9 and TRBJ2-2): DSGVTQTPKHLITATGQRVTLRCSPRSGDLSVYWYQQSLDQGLQFLIQYYNGEERAKGNILERFSAQQFPDLHSELNLSSLELGDSALYFCASSLAALASTGELFFGEGSRLTVL.

This clonotype was counted only a few times. The chain carries TRBV7-2 and TRBJ1-1; no firm D call. From germline, CDR1 is SGHTA and CDR2 FQGNSA. With 8 bases removed from V and 1 base from J, the gap between germline ends came to 11 bases. CDR3 length: 13 residues. Here the CDR3 DNA reads TGTGCCAGCGGTGACGTGGGGAACACTGAAGCTTTCTTT. It codes for CASGDVGNTEAFF.

V usage is TRBV5-4 and J usage is TRBJ1-1; D may be TRBD1 (5 bases). V was clipped by 2 bases and J by 1 base, with 9 bases between them. The germline CDR1 and CDR2 sequences are SGHNT and YYREEE (reference sequence). The CDR3 covers 14 residues. This CDR3 reads CASSFTRENTEAFF. CDR3 DNA sequence: TGTGCCAGCAGCTTTACCAGGGAGAACACTGAAGCTTTCTTT.

The chain links TRBV19 to TRBJ2-2; tentative D call: TRBD1 (6 bases). The CDR3 spans 14 residues. Germline CDR1 LNHDA, CDR2 SQIVND (reference sequence). Trimming took off 9 bases at V and 6 bases at J, with 17 bases between the two ends. The CDR3 region is CASGWTASPGELFF. In DNA, the CDR3 is TGTGCCAGCGGGTGGACAGCTAGTCCCGGGGAGCTGTTTTTT.

V gene TRBV5-1 combines with J gene TRBJ2-6, with a tentative D call TRBD2 (5 bases). V was clipped by 3 bases and J by 0 bases, with 7 bases between them. The germline V gene has CDR1 SGHRS and CDR2 YFSETQ. This CDR3 is built from 15 residues. CDR3 loop: CASSSGNSGANVLTF. The CDR3 DNA reads as TGCGCCAGCAGCTCGGGGAACTCTGGGGCCAACGTCCTGACTTTC.

This clonotype appeared many times. The V and J genes are TRBV2 and TRBJ2-7; D not certain. CDR3 length: 13 residues. Trimming pared 6 bases from V and 2 bases from J, leaving 11 bases between. The germline V gene has CDR1 SNHLY and CDR2 FYNNEI. The CDR3 region has the DNA TGTGCCAGCAGCCCCACGTATGCCTACGAGCAGTACTTC. It translates to CASSPTYAYEQYF.

The chain employs TRBV20-1 and TRBJ1-5; 7 bases agree with TRBD1. Germline CDR1 and CDR2: DFQATT and SNEGSKA (reference sequence). Trimming at V came to 6 bases and at J to 5 bases, leaving 10 bases not matched to a gene. This CDR3 contains 14 residues. CDR3 loop: CSAPVQGGYQPQHF. For the CDR3, the DNA is TGCAGTGCCCCAGTTCAGGGGGGTTATCAGCCCCAGCATTTT.

V gene TRBV9 combines with J gene TRBJ1-1; TRBD1 matches at 7 bases. Germline V gene lookup returns CDR1 SGDLS and CDR2 YYNGEE. The CDR3 length is 15 residues. J lost 6 bases, V lost 1 base, and 9 bases had no gene match. In nucleotides, the CDR3 is TGTGCCAGCAGCGTAAACCCCCAGGGGGGAGCTGAAGCTTTCTTT. It codes for CASSVNPQGGAEAFF.

Many counts were recorded for this clonotype. The rearrangement links TRBV20-1 to TRBJ1-5, with 7 bases that match TRBD1. The germline CDR1 and CDR2 sequences are DFQATT and SNEGSKA (reference sequence). The CDR3 contains 15 residues. With 4 bases clipped from V and 1 base from J, the junction kept 7 bases outside the gene matches. CDR3 region: CSATKGGVSNQPQHF. CDR3 sequence (DNA): TGCAGTGCTACCAAAGGGGGCGTAAGCAATCAGCCCCAGCATTTT.

This clonotype was detected only a few times. The genes are TRBV7-2 and TRBJ1-1, with 11 bases matching TRBD1. Germline loops: CDR1 SGHTA, CDR2 FQGNSA. The CDR3 is 14 amino acids. With V trimmed by 7 bases and J by 5 bases, 6 bases remained unmatched. The CDR3 nucleotides are TGTGCCAGCATGAGGACAGGGGGCGGGACTGAAGCTTTCTTT. Translated, it gives CASMRTGGGTEAFF. The full variable domain, completed using reference TRBV7-2 and TRBJ1-1, is GAGVSQSPSNKVTEKGKDVELRCDPISGHTALYWYRQSLGQGLEFLIYFQGNSAPDKSGLPSDRFSAERTGGSVSTLTIQRTQQEDSAVYLCASMRTGGGTEAFFGQGTRLTVV.

This rearrangement joins TRBV2 to TRBJ2-7; 10 nucleotides match TRBD1. The V segment lost 4 bases and the J segment 6 bases; nucleotides outside the gene matches: 6. This CDR3 is built from 14 residues. CDR1 and CDR2 from the germline V gene are SNHLY and FYNNEI. In nucleotides, the CDR3 is TGTGCCAGCAGTGGGGACCGGGACAGGGGCGAGCAGTACTTC. It codes for CASSGDRDRGEQYF.

This clonotype was seen a few times. The CDR3 here is CASSLTSQNYEQYF. The CDR3 DNA follows: TGTGCCAGCAGCTTAACTTCCCAGAATTACGAGCAGTACTTC. This chain links TRBV7-3 with TRBJ2-7; D is unclear. The CDR3 contains 14 residues. In germline, CDR1 is SGHTA, CDR2 FQGTGA. The V gene lost 0 bases and the J gene lost 4 bases, with 10 bases spanning the gap.

This chain links TRBV6-2 or TRBV6-3 with TRBJ1-2; D is possibly TRBD1 (5 bases). CDR1 and CDR2 (germline): MNHEY, SVGEGT. Trimming left V 2 bases short and J 12 bases short, with 16 bases between. CDR3 length: 13 amino acids. CDR3 amino acids: CASSYTAGTANTF. The DNA for the CDR3 is TGTGCCAGCAGTTACACCGCAGGGACGGCGAACACCTTC.

This clonotype showed up just a few times. The rearrangement joins TRBV9 to TRBJ2-7, with D possibly being TRBD1 or TRBD2 (5 bases each). V dropped 0 bases and J dropped 7 bases, with 17 bases sitting between them. Germline values: CDR1 SGDLS, CDR2 YYNGEE. The CDR3 is 15 amino acids. Here the CDR3 DNA reads TGTGCCAGCAGCGTAGGCTCCGGGACGGGGTGGGAGCAGTACTTC. It yields the protein CASSVGSGTGWEQYF.

Note on this clonotype: A read error is possible here, since a much larger clone lies one base away. The chain employs TRBV14 and TRBJ1-1; D is ambiguous. Germline V gene sequence: CDR1 SGHDN, CDR2 FVKESK. The CDR3 is made up of 11 amino acids. The DNA for the CDR3 is TGTGCCAGCAGCCAAAGGGCTGAAGCTCTCTTT. Translating gives CASSQRAEALF. Full variable domain (missing parts from reference TRBV14 and TRBJ1-1): EAGVTQFPSHSVIEKGQTVTLRCDPISGHDNLYWYRRVMGKEIKFLLHFVKESKQDESGMPNNRFLAERTGGTYSTLKVQPAELEDSGVYFCASSQRAEALFGQGTRLTVV.

This clonotype was observed many times. The chain joins TRBV7-2 to TRBJ2-5; no clear D. The CDR3 length is 12 residues. The germline V and J ends were trimmed by 4 bases and 5 bases, with 8 bases remaining between them. Germline assignment: CDR1 SGHTA and CDR2 FQGNSA. The CDR3 DNA reads as TGTGCCAGCAGCTACCCGAGGGAGACCCAGTACTTC. Translated, it gives CASSYPRETQYF.

This sequence joins TRBV29-1 and TRBJ2-7; D is unclear. CDR1 is SQVTM and CDR2 is ANQGSEA in the germline V gene. Deletions cut 6 bases from V and 3 bases from J, with 15 bases between. This CDR3 is 13 amino acids long. CDR3 residues: CSVAGEQYYEQYF. The CDR3 DNA follows: TGCAGCGTAGCTGGAGAACAGTACTACGAGCAGTACTTC.

The V gene is TRBV5-1, the J gene TRBJ2-5; D gene uncertain. This CDR3 is built from 14 residues. The V gene lost 0 bases and the J gene lost 4 bases, with 10 bases spanning the gap. In germline, CDR1 is SGHRS, CDR2 YFSETQ. The CDR3 DNA sequence: TGCGCCAGCAGCTTGGGAAGATTTGGAGAGACCCAGTACTTC. Protein sequence: CASSLGRFGETQYF.

This clonotype was seen at least ten times. The V call is TRBV20-1, the J call TRBJ1-4, with D perhaps matching TRBD1 (5 bases). The length of the CDR3 is 14 residues. V lost 4 bases, J lost 3 bases, and 12 bases lay in between. Per germline, CDR1 DFQATT and CDR2 SNEGSKA (reference sequence). CDR3 sequence: CSANQGQANEKLFF. DNA for the CDR3: TGCAGTGCTAATCAGGGTCAGGCTAATGAAAAACTGTTTTTT.

This chain links TRBV4-3 with TRBJ1-1; D is uncertain. V lost 4 bases and J lost 6, with 12 bases in between. The CDR3 sequence is 13 residues long. Germline V gene lookup returns CDR1 LGHNA and CDR2 YSLEER. CDR3 coding DNA: TGCGCCAGCAGCCCCGCGGGCGGCCCTGAAGCTTTCTTT. Translating it yields CASSPAGGPEAFF.

This clonotype was picked up a small number of times. The chain carries TRBV7-9 and TRBJ2-7; the D is unclear. Trimming stripped 8 bases from V and 1 base from J, with 9 bases between. This CDR3 is built from 12 residues. CDR1 is SEHNR, CDR2 FQNEAQ, per germline (reference sequence). The CDR3 DNA sequence: TGTGCCAGCGTAGGATTTTCCTACGAGCAGTACTTC. This codes for CASVGFSYEQYF.